Below are 16 T cell receptor beta chains sequenced from a single sample in a study of cytomegalovirus exposure and HLA in healthy donors. The method was immunoSEQ multiplex PCR; TCRdb's version includes in-frame clones alone and lacks a portion of them. Of under 250,000 clones in the sample, 87% were seen once. Sequencing was done on a sample of PBMCs. The receptors here all came from a man between 18 and 29 years old in good health and CMV-seropositive.

The chain uses TRBV29-1 and TRBJ2-5, with D tentatively TRBD1 (6 bases). Germline V gene lookup returns CDR1 SQVTM and CDR2 ANQGSEA. This CDR3 has 12 residues. The V end was cut by 5 bases, the J end by 4 bases, with 11 bases between. CDR3 region: CSVWQGSETQYF. The CDR3 bases are TGCAGCGTTTGGCAGGGGTCAGAGACCCAGTACTTC.

The chain has TRBV28 and TRBJ2-7; D unresolved. The CDR3 is made up of 14 amino acids. The germline V and J ends were trimmed by 3 bases and 4 bases, with 13 bases remaining between them. Germline V gene data show CDR1 as MDHEN and CDR2 as SYDVKM. CDR3 nucleotide sequence: TGTGCCAGCAGTTTTAGTGCCTTGGGTTACGAGCAGTACTTC. Protein product: CASSFSALGYEQYF.

The V gene is TRBV29-1, the J gene TRBJ2-2; 7 positions agree with TRBD2. Germline V CDR1 and CDR2: SQVTM, ANQGSEA. The V gene end was trimmed by 6 bases and the J gene end by 3 bases; junction bases not matched to a gene: 7. This CDR3 spans 14 amino acids. The CDR3 nucleotides read TGCAGCGTCCGTCGCGGGAGTGACACCGGGGAGCTGTTTTTT. It codes for CSVRRGSDTGELFF.

The V call is TRBV4-1, the J call TRBJ2-3, with 10 bases lining up with TRBD1. Germline CDR1 and CDR2: MGHRA and YSYEKL. V was clipped by 0 bases and J by 6 bases; unmatched bases: 6. This CDR3 spans 16 amino acids. The CDR3, as DNA: TGCGCCAGCAGCCAAGATGTGGGGGACAGGGGTGATACGCAGTATTTT. Translated, it gives CASSQDVGDRGDTQYF.

The chain is built from TRBV27 and TRBJ1-1; D not resolved. This CDR3 has 14 residues. V dropped 1 base and J dropped 4 bases, with 10 bases sitting between them. The germline V gene encodes CDR1 MNHEY and CDR2 SMNVEV (reference sequence). The CDR3 spells CASSLLVGSTEAFF. CDR3 nucleotides: TGTGCCAGCAGTTTATTAGTGGGGAGCACTGAAGCTTTCTTT.

Judged by abundance, this clone is medium-sized. The rearrangement links TRBV10-3 to TRBJ1-2; D call uncertain. Trimming took off 8 bases at V and 4 bases at J, with 5 bases between the two ends. In germline, CDR1 is ENHRY, CDR2 SYGVKD. The CDR3 sequence is 10 residues long. For the CDR3, the DNA is TGTGCCATCGGGCCCTATGGCTACACCTTC. Translated: CAIGPYGYTF.

This rearrangement joins TRBV27 to TRBJ2-1, with 7 bases matching TRBD1. CDR1 MNHEY and CDR2 SMNVEV come from the germline V gene (reference sequence). CDR3 length: 16 residues. After removal of 5 bases from V and 0 bases from J, the junction contained 7 bases not matched to a gene. The CDR3 sequence is CASSRRDRASYNEQFF. In nucleotides, the CDR3 is TGTGCCAGCAGTCGACGTGACAGGGCCTCCTACAATGAGCAGTTCTTC.

The gene calls are TRBV18 and TRBJ1-5; D is unclear. The CDR3 is made up of 15 amino acids. Per germline, CDR1 KGHSH and CDR2 LQKENI. V lost 6 bases, J lost 6 bases, and 18 bases lay in between. The CDR3 reads CASSPSAGPSQPQHF. CDR3 sequence (DNA): TGTGCCAGCTCCCCCTCGGCAGGCCCAAGTCAGCCCCAGCATTTT.

With respect to this clone: Other DNA sequences in this specimen translate into the identical CDR3. The V call is TRBV28, the J call TRBJ1-2; D is undetermined. The CDR3 has 13 amino acids. CDR1 and CDR2 from the germline V gene are MDHEN and SYDVKM. Trimming removed 1 base at V and 3 bases at J, with 6 bases between. CDR3 sequence (DNA): TGTGCCAGCAGTTTATTGGCAGACTATGGCTACACCTTC. It translates to CASSLLADYGYTF.

The chain is built from TRBV19 and TRBJ2-1, with TRBD2 identical over 7 bases. V was clipped by 5 bases and J by 1 base; unmatched bases: 8. The CDR3 extends over 16 amino acids. CDR1 is LNHDA and CDR2 is SQIVND in the germline V gene (reference sequence). CDR3 protein: CASSVKAGWSYNEQFF. The CDR3 coding sequence is TGTGCCAGTAGTGTCAAAGCGGGGTGGTCCTACAATGAGCAGTTCTTC.

The rearrangement joins TRBV11-1 to TRBJ2-7, with D uncertain. The length of the CDR3 is 14 residues. Deletions cut 0 bases from V and 3 bases from J, with 9 bases between. Germline lookup yields CDR1 SGHAT and CDR2 FQDESV (reference sequence). This CDR3 is CASSLAGSLYEQYF. The DNA of the CDR3 is TGTGCCAGCAGCTTAGCGGGGTCTCTCTACGAGCAGTACTTC.

The genes are TRBV9 and TRBJ2-3; 9 bases are shared with TRBD2. The CDR3 covers 16 residues. J lost 1 base, V lost 0 bases, and 3 bases had no gene match. Germline V lookup: CDR1 SGDLS, CDR2 YYNGEE. DNA for the CDR3: TGTGCCAGCAGCGTAGGTTTAGCGGGAGGCACAGATACGCAGTATTTT. Encoded protein: CASSVGLAGGTDTQYF.

The rearrangement uses TRBV5-1 and TRBJ1-4; possibly TRBD1 for D (6 bases). Trimming took 0 bases from V and 7 from J, leaving 10 bases between them. Germline values: CDR1 SGHRS, CDR2 YFSETQ. CDR3 length: 14 amino acids. The CDR3 nucleotides are TGCGCCAGCAGCTTGGTGGGGGGCAGTGAAAAACTGTTTTTT. Translating it yields CASSLVGGSEKLFF.

CDR3 sequence reads: CAWGSGGANTGELFF. The CDR3 DNA reads as TGTGCCTGGGGATCAGGGGGAGCGAACACCGGGGAGCTGTTTTTT. The J gene is TRBJ2-2, the V gene TRBV30, with TRBD1 matching 7 bases. Germline trimming cut 5 bases from V and 0 bases from J; bases unmatched to any gene: 6. Germline assignment: CDR1 GTSNPN and CDR2 SVGIG (reference sequence). CDR3 size: 15 residues.

J is TRBJ2-1 and V is TRBV18; the D is unclear. Germline V lookup: CDR1 KGHSH, CDR2 LQKENI. This CDR3 has 13 residues. V gave up 2 bases and J gave up 6 bases, with 8 bases separating them. The CDR3 DNA follows: TGTGCCAGCTCACCAGCTATTCTCAATGAGCAGTTCTTC. Encoded protein: CASSPAILNEQFF.

The CDR3 loop is CASRESPGTGVHEQYF. In DNA form, the CDR3 reads TGCGCCAGCAGGGAGAGTCCGGGGACAGGGGTCCACGAGCAGTACTTC. The chain joins TRBV10-1 to TRBJ2-7; 10 nucleotides line up with TRBD1. Germline CDR1 reads WNHNN; CDR2 reads SYGVQD (reference sequence). The CDR3 sequence is 16 residues long. V lost 6 bases, J lost 5 bases, and 13 bases stayed unmatched.